This T cell receptor beta chain appears in the sequencing data of a study of OX40 agonist ivuxolimab in advanced cancers. Repertoires were generated with immunoSEQ multiplex PCR, while TCRdb's copy carries only in-frame clones and drops some. Of fewer than 90,000 clones listed, about 90% are singletons. The CDR3 covers 12 residues. Trimming left V 10 bases short and J 0 bases short, with 4 bases between. CDR1 is MNHEY and CDR2 is SVGAGI in the germline V gene. The receptor comes from an adult with an advanced solid tumor such as melanoma, head and neck, liver or kidney cancer. This material consisted of CD4+ or CD8+ T cells sorted from blood, taken in a trial of the OX40 agonist ivuxolimab. V usage is TRBV6-5 and J usage is TRBJ2-6; D is unclear. For the CDR3, the DNA is TGTGCCACCATCTCTGGGGCCAACGTCCTGACTTTC. It specifies CATISGANVLTF.